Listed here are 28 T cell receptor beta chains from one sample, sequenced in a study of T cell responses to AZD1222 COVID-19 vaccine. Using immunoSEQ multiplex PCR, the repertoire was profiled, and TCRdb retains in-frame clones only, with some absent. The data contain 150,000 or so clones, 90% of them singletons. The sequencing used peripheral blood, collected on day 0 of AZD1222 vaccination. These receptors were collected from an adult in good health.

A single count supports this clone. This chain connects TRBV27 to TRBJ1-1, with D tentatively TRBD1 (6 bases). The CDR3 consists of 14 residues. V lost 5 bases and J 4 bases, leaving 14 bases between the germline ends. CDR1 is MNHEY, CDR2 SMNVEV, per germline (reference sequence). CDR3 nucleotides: TGTGCCAGCAGTGTCATGACAGGCAGCACTGAAGCTTTCTTT. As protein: CASSVMTGSTEAFF.

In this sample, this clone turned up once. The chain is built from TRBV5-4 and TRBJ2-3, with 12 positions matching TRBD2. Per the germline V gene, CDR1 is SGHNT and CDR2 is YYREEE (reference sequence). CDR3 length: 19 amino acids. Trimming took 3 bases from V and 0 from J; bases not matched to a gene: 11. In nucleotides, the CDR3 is TGTGCCAGCAGCTCAATGACTAGCGGGGGTCTGTCAAGCACAGATACGCAGTATTTT. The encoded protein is CASSSMTSGGLSSTDTQYF.

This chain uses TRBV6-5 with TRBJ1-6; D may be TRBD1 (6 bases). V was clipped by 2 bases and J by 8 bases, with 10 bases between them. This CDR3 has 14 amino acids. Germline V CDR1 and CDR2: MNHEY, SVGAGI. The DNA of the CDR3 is TGTGCCAGCAGTTACGGACAGCGCGATTCACCCCTCCACTTT. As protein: CASSYGQRDSPLHF.

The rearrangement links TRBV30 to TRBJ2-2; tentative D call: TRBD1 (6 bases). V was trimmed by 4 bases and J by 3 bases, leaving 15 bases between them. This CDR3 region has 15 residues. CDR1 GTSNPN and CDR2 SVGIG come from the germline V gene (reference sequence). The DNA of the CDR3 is TGTGCCTGGACCGGGACACTTCCTTACACCGGGGAGCTGTTTTTT. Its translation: CAWTGTLPYTGELFF.

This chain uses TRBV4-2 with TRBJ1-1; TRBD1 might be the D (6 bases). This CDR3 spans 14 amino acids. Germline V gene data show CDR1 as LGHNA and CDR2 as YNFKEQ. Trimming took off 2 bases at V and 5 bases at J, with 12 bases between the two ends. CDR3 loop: CASSQLEGGTEAFF. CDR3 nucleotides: TGTGCCAGCAGCCAATTGGAGGGGGGTACTGAAGCTTTCTTT.

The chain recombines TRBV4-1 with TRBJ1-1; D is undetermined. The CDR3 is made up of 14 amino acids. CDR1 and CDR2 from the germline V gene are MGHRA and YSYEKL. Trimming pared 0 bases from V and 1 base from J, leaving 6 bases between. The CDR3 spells CASSQEGSNTEAFF. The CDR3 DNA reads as TGCGCCAGCAGCCAAGAAGGTTCGAACACTGAAGCTTTCTTT.

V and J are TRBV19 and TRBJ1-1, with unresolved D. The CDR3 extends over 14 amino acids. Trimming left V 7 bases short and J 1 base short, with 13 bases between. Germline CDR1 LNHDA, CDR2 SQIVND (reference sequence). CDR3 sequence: CASTDNEENTEAFF. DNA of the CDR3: TGTGCCAGTACCGACAATGAGGAGAACACTGAAGCTTTCTTT. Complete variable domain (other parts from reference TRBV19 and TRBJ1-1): DGGITQSPKYLFRKEGQNVTLSCEQNLNHDAMYWYRQDPGQGLRLIYYSQIVNDFQKGDIAEGYSVSREKKESFPLTVTSAQKNPTAFYLCASTDNEENTEAFFGQGTRLTVV.

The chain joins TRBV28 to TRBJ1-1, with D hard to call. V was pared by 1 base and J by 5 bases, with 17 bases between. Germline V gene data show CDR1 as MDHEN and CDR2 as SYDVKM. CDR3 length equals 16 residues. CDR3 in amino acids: CASSLLEARFLTEAFF. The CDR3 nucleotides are TGTGCCAGCAGTTTATTGGAAGCCCGCTTTTTAACTGAAGCTTTCTTT.

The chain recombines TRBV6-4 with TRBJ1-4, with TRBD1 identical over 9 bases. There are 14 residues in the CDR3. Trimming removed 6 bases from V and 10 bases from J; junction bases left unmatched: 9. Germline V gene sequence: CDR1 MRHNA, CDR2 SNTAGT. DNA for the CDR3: TGTGCCAGCAGGCCCCCGGGACAGGGTGGAAAACTGTTTTTT. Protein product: CASRPPGQGGKLFF.

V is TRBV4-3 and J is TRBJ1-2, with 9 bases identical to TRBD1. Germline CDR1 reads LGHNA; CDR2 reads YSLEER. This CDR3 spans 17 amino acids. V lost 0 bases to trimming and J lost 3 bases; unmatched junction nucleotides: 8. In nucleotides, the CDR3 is TGCGCCAGCAGCCAAGAATCTGGGACAGGGTTTTACTATGGCTACACCTTC. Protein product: CASSQESGTGFYYGYTF.

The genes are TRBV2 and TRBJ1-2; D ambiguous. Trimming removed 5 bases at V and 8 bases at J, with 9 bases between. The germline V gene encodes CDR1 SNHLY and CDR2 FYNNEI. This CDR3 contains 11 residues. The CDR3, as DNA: TGTGCCAGCAGTCAGTTGGGCGGCTACACCTTC. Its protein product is CASSQLGGYTF.

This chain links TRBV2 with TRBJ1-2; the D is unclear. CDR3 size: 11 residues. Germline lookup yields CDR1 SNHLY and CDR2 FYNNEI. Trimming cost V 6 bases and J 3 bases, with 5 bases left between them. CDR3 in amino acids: CASRVDYGYTF. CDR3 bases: TGTGCCAGCAGGGTGGACTATGGCTACACCTTC.

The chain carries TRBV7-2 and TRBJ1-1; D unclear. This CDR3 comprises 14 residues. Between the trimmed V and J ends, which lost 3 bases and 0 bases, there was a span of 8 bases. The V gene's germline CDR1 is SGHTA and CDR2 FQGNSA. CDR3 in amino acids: CASSLTRLNTEAFF. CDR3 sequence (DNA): TGTGCCAGCAGCTTGACCCGTCTGAACACTGAAGCTTTCTTT.

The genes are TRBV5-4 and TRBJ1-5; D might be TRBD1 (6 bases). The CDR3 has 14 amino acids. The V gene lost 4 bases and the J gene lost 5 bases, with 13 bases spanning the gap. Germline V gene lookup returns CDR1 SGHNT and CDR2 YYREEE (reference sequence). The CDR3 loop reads CASSPGTKDQPQHF. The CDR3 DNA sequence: TGTGCCAGCAGCCCCGGGACAAAAGATCAGCCCCAGCATTTT. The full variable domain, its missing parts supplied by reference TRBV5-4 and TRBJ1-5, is ETGVTQSPTHLIKTRGQQVTLRCSSQSGHNTVSWYQQALGQGPQFIFQYYREEENGRGNFPPRFSGLQFPNYSSELNVNALELDDSALYLCASSPGTKDQPQHFGDGTRLSIL.

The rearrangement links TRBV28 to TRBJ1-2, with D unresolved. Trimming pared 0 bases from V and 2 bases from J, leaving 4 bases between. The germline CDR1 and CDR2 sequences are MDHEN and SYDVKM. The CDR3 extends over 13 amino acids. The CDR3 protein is CASSLWGNYGYTF. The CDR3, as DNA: TGTGCCAGCAGTTTATGGGGAAACTATGGCTACACCTTC.

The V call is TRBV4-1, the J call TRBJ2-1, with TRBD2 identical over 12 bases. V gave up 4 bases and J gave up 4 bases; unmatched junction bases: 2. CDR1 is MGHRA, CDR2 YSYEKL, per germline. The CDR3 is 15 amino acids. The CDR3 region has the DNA TGCGCCAGCAGCCTTCTAGCGGGGGGGTACAATGAGCAGTTCTTC. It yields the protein CASSLLAGGYNEQFF.

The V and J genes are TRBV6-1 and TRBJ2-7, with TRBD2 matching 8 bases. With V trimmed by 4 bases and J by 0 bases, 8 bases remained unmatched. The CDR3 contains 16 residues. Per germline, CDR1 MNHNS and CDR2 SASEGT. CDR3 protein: CASSAIIAGSSYEQYF. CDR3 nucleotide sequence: TGTGCCAGCAGTGCAATTATAGCGGGGAGCTCCTACGAGCAGTACTTC.

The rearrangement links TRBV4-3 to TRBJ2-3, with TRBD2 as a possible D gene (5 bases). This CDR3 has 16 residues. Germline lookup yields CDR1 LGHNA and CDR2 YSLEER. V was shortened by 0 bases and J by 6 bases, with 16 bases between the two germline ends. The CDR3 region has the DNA TGCGCCAGCAGCCAAGATTGGCGGGCGCTAGGGGATACGCAGTATTTT. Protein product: CASSQDWRALGDTQYF.

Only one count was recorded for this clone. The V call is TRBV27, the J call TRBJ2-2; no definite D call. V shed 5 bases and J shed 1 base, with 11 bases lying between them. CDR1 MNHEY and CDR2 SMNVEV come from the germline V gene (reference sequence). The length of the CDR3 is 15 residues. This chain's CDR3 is CASSTRSGNTGELFF. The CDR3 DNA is TGTGCCAGCAGTACCCGATCGGGGAACACCGGGGAGCTGTTTTTT.

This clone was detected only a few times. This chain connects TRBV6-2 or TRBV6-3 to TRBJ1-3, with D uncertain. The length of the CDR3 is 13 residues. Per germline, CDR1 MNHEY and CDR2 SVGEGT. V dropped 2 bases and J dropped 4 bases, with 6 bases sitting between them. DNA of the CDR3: TGTGCCAGCAGTTACACCGTCGGAAACACCATATATTTT. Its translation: CASSYTVGNTIYF.

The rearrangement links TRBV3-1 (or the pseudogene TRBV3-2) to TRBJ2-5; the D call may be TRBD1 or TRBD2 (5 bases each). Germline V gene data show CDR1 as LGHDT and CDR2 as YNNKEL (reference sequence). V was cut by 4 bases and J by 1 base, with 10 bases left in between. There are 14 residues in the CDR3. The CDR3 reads CASSLGTAQETQYF. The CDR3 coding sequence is TGTGCCAGCAGCCTGGGGACGGCCCAAGAGACCCAGTACTTC.

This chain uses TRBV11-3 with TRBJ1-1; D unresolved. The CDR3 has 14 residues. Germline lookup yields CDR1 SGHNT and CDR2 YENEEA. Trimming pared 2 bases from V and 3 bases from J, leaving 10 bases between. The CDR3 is CASSLTGYDTEAFF. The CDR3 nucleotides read TGTGCCAGCAGCTTAACGGGATATGACACTGAAGCTTTCTTT.

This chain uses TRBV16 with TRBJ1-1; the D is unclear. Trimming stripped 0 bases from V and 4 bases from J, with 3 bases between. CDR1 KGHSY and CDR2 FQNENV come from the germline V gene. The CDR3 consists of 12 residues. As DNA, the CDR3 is TGTGCCAGCAGCCAATCAGGCACTGAAGCTTTCTTT. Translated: CASSQSGTEAFF.

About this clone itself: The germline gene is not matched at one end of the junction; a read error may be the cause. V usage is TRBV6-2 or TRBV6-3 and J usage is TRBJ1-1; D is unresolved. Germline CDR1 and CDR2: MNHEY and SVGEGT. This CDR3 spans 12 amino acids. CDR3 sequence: CANSYVNTEAFF. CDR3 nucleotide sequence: TGTGCCAACAGTTACGTGAACACTGAAGCTTTCTTT.

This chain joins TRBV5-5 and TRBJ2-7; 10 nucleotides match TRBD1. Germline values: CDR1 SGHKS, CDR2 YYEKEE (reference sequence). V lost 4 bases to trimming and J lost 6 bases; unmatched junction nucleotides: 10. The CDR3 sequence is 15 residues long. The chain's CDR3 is CASSLWTGGLREQYF. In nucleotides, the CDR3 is TGTGCCAGCAGCCTCTGGACAGGGGGTCTTCGCGAGCAGTACTTC.

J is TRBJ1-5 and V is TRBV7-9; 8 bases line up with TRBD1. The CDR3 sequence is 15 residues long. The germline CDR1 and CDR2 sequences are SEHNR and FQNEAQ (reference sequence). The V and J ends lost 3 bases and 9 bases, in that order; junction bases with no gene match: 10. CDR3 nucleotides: TGTGCCAGCAGCTTCGGGACAGGTCCTGTCGGGCCCCAGCATTTT. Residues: CASSFGTGPVGPQHF.

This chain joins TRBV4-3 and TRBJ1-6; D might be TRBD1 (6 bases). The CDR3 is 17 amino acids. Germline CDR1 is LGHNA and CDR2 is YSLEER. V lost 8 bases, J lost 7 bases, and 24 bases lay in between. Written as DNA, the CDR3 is TGCGCCAGCGCAAAACGGCTCTGGAGGGGGGTGAATTCACCCCTCCACTTT. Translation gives CASAKRLWRGVNSPLHF.

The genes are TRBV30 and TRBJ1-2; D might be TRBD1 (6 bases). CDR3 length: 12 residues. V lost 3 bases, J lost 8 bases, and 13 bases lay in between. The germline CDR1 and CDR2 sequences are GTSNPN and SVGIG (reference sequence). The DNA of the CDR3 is TGTGCCTGGAGCAGGGGAGAATACGGCTACACCTTC. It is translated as CAWSRGEYGYTF.